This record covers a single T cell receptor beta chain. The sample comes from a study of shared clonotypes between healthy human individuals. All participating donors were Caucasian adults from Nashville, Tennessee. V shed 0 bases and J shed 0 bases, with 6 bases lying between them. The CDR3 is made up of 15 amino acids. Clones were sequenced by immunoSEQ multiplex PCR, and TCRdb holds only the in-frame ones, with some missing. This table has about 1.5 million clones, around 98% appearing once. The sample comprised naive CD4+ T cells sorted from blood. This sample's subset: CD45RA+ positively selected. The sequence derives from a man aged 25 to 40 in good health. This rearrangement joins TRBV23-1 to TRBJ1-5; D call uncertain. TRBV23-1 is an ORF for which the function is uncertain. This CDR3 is CASSQSNYSNQPQHF. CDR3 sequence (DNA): TGCGCCAGCAGTCAATCGAATTATAGCAATCAGCCCCAGCATTTT.